One and the same sample provided the 14 T cell receptor beta chains below, sequenced in a study of regulatory T cells in long-lasting Graves disease. Time point here: newly diagnosed GD, antithyroid drugs for less than 3 months. With RNA extracted from PBMCs as input, the TCR library was made. Arm-PCR of CDR3 regions with iRepertoire HTBI primers generated TCR beta libraries. TCRdb re-called the multiplex PCR reads through MiXCR, storing one row per CDR3 protein. This sample has approximately 440,000 distinct CDR3 sequences, with 15% to 20% found just once. These data are also associated with another study on T cells in Graves' hyperthyroidism and ophthalmopathy.

Material: peripheral blood mononuclear cells (PBMCs), obtained at new diagnosis, from a patient treated with antithyroid drugs. All receptors come from a man in his forties with Graves disease.

The chain employs TRBV6-5 and TRBJ1-5, with D perhaps TRBD1 (6 bases). The V gene lost 0 bases and the J gene lost 5 bases, with 8 bases spanning the gap. The CDR3 totals 14 residues. Germline CDR1 reads MNHEY; CDR2 reads SVGAGI. CDR3 DNA sequence: TGTGCCAGCAGTTACTCAAAGGGGGATCAGCCCCAGCATTTT. Protein sequence: CASSYSKGDQPQHF.

Details on this clonotype: This may arise from a read error, as a much more abundant clone is one base away. The chain combines TRBV2 with TRBJ2-3; D may be TRBD1 or TRBD2 (6 bases each). The CDR3 has 16 residues. The germline V gene encodes CDR1 SNHLY and CDR2 FYNNEI. The CDR3 nucleotides read TGTGCCAGCAGTGAAAACGGGGGCTTATGGGCAGATACGCAGAATTTT. Its translation is CASSENGGLWADTQNF.

In its sample, this clonotype was seen a few times. V and J are TRBV5-1 and TRBJ2-5, with 9 nucleotides matching TRBD1. In germline, CDR1 is SGHRS, CDR2 YFSETQ. The CDR3 is 16 amino acids. After removal of 4 bases from V and 4 bases from J, the junction contained 11 bases not matched to a gene. The CDR3 sequence: CASSHGNRGRTETQYF. CDR3 in DNA: TGCGCCAGCAGCCATGGCAACAGGGGGCGAACAGAGACCCAGTACTTC.

This clonotype was counted between two and nine times. The chain recombines TRBV6-5 with TRBJ2-1; D perhaps matches TRBD1 (5 bases). V shed 0 bases and J shed 6 bases, with 18 bases lying between them. CDR3 length: 17 amino acids. The germline V gene encodes CDR1 MNHEY and CDR2 SVGAGI. Written as DNA, the CDR3 is TGTGCCAGCAGTTACTCAAAGTTGGGGCGAGGCGGCAATGAGCAGTTCTTC. It specifies CASSYSKLGRGGNEQFF.

The table lists this clonotype with many counts. The rearrangement links TRBV28 to TRBJ2-1; 7 nucleotides match TRBD1. V was clipped by 2 bases and J by 4 bases; unmatched bases: 5. There are 15 residues in the CDR3. Germline V lookup: CDR1 MDHEN, CDR2 SYDVKM. The CDR3 DNA sequence: TGTGCCAGCAGTTTAAGGGGACAGAGTTACAATGAGCAGTTCTTC. Its translation: CASSLRGQSYNEQFF.

This clonotype was seen a handful of times. The J gene is TRBJ2-3, the V gene TRBV24-1; D not certain. The length of the CDR3 is 14 residues. V gave up 5 bases and J gave up 0 bases, with 8 bases separating them. The germline V gene encodes CDR1 KGHDR and CDR2 SFDVKD. The chain's CDR3 is CATSGDGSTDTQYF. The DNA of the CDR3 is TGTGCCACCAGTGGCGACGGGAGCACAGATACGCAGTATTTT.

This clonotype occurred many times. The chain is built from TRBV10-3 and TRBJ1-1, with D hard to call. The germline V and J ends were trimmed by 8 bases and 4 bases, with 14 bases remaining between them. The CDR3 loop spans 13 amino acids. The V gene's germline CDR1 is ENHRY and CDR2 SYGVKD. The CDR3, as DNA: TGTGCCATCGGGGAGGGCTTGGTCACTGAAGCTTTCTTT. Protein sequence: CAIGEGLVTEAFF.

This clonotype was seen repeatedly, ten times or more. This rearrangement joins TRBV30 to TRBJ1-1, with D possibly matching TRBD1 (6 bases). CDR1 is GTSNPN and CDR2 is SVGIG in the germline V gene (reference sequence). The CDR3 has 13 residues. V was clipped by 1 base and J by 5 bases, with 11 bases between them. As DNA, the CDR3 is TGTGCCTGGAGTGAGGGGGGCCGGACTGAAGCTTTCTTT. It yields the protein CAWSEGGRTEAFF.

At least ten counts were recorded for this clonotype. In nucleotides, the CDR3 is TGTGCCAGCAGACCCTCGCGGGTTTCTGCCGGGGAGCTGTTTTTT. Translated: CASRPSRVSAGELFF. The genes are TRBV2 and TRBJ2-2, with D possibly being TRBD2 (5 bases). The CDR3 totals 15 residues. CDR1 and CDR2 (germline): SNHLY, FYNNEI. V lost 6 bases, J lost 6 bases, and 17 bases lay in between.

This clonotype was detected many times. The CDR3 loop is CASSLIGQLLSNEQFF. The CDR3, as DNA: TGTGCCAGCAGCTTAATAGGACAGCTTCTTTCCAATGAGCAGTTCTTC. This sequence joins TRBV11-2 and TRBJ2-1; tentative D call: TRBD1 (6 bases). Germline assignment: CDR1 SGHAT and CDR2 FQNNGV. The CDR3 covers 16 residues. V gave up 2 bases and J gave up 6 bases, with 17 bases separating them.

This clonotype was found many times. CDR3 sequence: CASGLVEDRNQPQHF. The CDR3 coding sequence is TGTGCTAGTGGTTTGGTAGAAGACAGGAATCAGCCCCAGCATTTT. This chain links TRBV12-5 with TRBJ1-5; possibly TRBD1 for D (6 bases). Germline CDR1 LGHNT, CDR2 FRNRAP. The CDR3 extends over 15 amino acids. Trimming took off 0 bases at V and 4 bases at J, with 10 bases between the two ends.

This clonotype has ten or more counts. J is TRBJ2-3 and V is TRBV7-3; D is unresolved. Germline V gene sequence: CDR1 SGHTA, CDR2 FQGTGA. Trimming cost V 4 bases and J 4 bases, with 9 bases left between them. This CDR3 is 13 amino acids long. CDR3 sequence: CASSSVLADTQYF. The CDR3 DNA reads as TGTGCCAGCAGCTCGGTTTTGGCAGATACGCAGTATTTT.

The chain combines TRBV29-1 with TRBJ2-1; 11 positions agree with TRBD2. J gave up 9 bases and V 5 bases, and 9 bases lay outside the gene matches. CDR1 and CDR2 from the germline V gene are SQVTM and ANQGSEA. The CDR3 sequence is 14 residues long. The CDR3 nucleotides read TGCAGCGTTCGTCGACTAGCGGGACTGTCTGAGCAGTTCTTC. Translated, it gives CSVRRLAGLSEQFF.

This clonotype showed up just a few times. The chain couples TRBV20-1 to TRBJ1-5; tentative D call: TRBD1 (6 bases). With 6 bases removed from V and 5 bases from J, the gap between germline ends came to 14 bases. Germline CDR1 and CDR2: DFQATT and SNEGSKA (reference sequence). The CDR3 runs 13 residues. The CDR3 DNA follows: TGCAGTGCGGGACGGGACACTTATCAGCCCCAGCATTTT. Residues: CSAGRDTYQPQHF.